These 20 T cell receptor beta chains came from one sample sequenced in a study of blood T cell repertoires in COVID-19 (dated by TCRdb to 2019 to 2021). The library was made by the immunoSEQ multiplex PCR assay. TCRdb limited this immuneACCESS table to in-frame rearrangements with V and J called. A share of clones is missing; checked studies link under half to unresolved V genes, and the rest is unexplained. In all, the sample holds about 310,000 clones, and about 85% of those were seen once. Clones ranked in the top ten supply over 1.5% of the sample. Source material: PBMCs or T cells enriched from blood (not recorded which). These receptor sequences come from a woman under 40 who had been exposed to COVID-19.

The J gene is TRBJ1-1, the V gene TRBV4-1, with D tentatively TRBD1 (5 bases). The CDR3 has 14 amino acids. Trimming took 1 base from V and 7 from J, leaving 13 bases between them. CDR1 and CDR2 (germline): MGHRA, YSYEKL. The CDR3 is CASSQVQGTGEAFF. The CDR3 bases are TGCGCCAGCAGCCAAGTTCAGGGAACGGGTGAAGCTTTCTTT.

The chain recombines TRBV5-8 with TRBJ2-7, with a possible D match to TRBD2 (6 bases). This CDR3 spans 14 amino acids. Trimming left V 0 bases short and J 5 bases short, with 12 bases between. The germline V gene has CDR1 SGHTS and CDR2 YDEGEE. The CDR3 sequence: CASSLVAGIDEQYF. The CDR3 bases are TGTGCCAGCAGCTTGGTCGCGGGAATCGACGAGCAGTACTTC.

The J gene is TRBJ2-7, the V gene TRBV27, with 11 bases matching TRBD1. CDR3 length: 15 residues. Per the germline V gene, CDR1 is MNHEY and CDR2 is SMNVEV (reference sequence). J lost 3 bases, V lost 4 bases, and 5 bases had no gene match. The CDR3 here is CASSSRDRGVYEQYF. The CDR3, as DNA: TGTGCCAGCAGTTCAAGGGACAGGGGGGTCTACGAGCAGTACTTC.

The CDR3 DNA reads as TGTGCCACCAGCGTCCGGGGGGCTGATGGCTACACCTTC. This sequence encodes CATSVRGADGYTF. The chain couples TRBV24-1 to TRBJ1-2; tentatively, D is TRBD1 (6 bases). Looked up from germline, CDR1 is KGHDR and CDR2 is SFDVKD. V lost 7 bases to trimming and J lost 6 bases, with 14 bases between them. This CDR3 is 13 amino acids long.

The CDR3 region has the DNA TGTGCCAGTACGTCCCGGGACAGGGGCTCTAACTATGGCTACACCTTC. Encoded protein: CASTSRDRGSNYGYTF. V usage is TRBV19 and J usage is TRBJ1-2, with TRBD1 matching over 10 bases. Germline CDR1 reads LNHDA; CDR2 reads SQIVND (reference sequence). V was pared by 7 bases and J by 0 bases, with 8 bases of the junction left unmatched. This CDR3 has 16 residues. The whole variable domain, filled in from reference TRBV19 and TRBJ1-2, reads DGGITQSPKYLFRKEGQNVTLSCEQNLNHDAMYWYRQDPGQGLRLIYYSQIVNDFQKGDIAEGYSVSREKKESFPLTVTSAQKNPTAFYLCASTSRDRGSNYGYTFGSGTRLTVV.

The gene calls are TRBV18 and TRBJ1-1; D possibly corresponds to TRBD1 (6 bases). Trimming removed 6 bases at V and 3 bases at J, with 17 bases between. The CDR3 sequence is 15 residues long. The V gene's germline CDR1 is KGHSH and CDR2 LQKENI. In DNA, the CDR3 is TGTGCCAGCTCCCGCTTGGCGGGGGCGGACACTGAAGCTTTCTTT. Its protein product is CASSRLAGADTEAFF.

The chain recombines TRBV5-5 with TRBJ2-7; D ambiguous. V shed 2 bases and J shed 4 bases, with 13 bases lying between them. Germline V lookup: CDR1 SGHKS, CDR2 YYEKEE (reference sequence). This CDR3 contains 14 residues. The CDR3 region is CASSFGTSRYEQYF. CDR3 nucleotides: TGTGCCAGCAGCTTCGGCACGTCTAGGTACGAGCAGTACTTC. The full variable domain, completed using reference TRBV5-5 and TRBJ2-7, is DAGVTQSPTHLIKTRGQQVTLRCSPISGHKSVSWYQQVLGQGPQFIFQYYEKEERGRGNFPDRFSARQFPNYSSELNVNALLLGDSALYLCASSFGTSRYEQYFGPGTRLTVT.

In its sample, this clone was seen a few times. The CDR3 DNA follows: TGTGCCAGTAGTCAAGATAGCGGGAGGATAACCGGGGAGCTGTTTTTT. Amino acids: CASSQDSGRITGELFF. This chain connects TRBV19 to TRBJ2-2; 10 bases align to TRBD2. Looked up from germline, CDR1 is LNHDA and CDR2 is SQIVND (reference sequence). The CDR3 loop spans 16 amino acids. V dropped 5 bases and J dropped 5; count of bases not matched to a gene: 8.

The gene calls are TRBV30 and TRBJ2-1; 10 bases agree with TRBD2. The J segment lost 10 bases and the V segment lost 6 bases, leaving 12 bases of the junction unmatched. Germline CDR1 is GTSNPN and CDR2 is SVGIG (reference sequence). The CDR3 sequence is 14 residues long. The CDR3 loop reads CACSGGLANGEQFF. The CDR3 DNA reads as TGTGCCTGTTCTGGGGGACTAGCGAACGGAGAGCAGTTCTTC.

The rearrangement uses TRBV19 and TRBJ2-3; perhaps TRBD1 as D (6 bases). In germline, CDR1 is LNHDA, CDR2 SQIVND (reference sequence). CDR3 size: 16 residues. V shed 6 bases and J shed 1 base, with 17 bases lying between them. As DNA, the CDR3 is TGTGCCAGTAGCGCACGGACAGCCTTCGGCACAGATACGCAGTATTTT. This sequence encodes CASSARTAFGTDTQYF.

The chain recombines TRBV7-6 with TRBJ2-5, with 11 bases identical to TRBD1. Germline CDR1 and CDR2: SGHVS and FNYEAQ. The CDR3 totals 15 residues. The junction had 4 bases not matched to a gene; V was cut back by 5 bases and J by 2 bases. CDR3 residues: CASSLRDRGQETQYF. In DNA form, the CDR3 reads TGTGCCAGCAGCCTACGGGACAGGGGGCAAGAGACCCAGTACTTC.

The CDR3 spells CASSEEQGVGYGYTF. The CDR3 DNA reads as TGTGCCAGCAGTGAAGAACAGGGAGTCGGCTATGGCTACACCTTC. V and J are TRBV6-1 and TRBJ1-2, with D possibly matching TRBD1 (6 bases). Per germline, CDR1 MNHNS and CDR2 SASEGT. The CDR3 runs to 15 residues. V lost 1 base and J 4 bases, leaving 13 bases between the germline ends.

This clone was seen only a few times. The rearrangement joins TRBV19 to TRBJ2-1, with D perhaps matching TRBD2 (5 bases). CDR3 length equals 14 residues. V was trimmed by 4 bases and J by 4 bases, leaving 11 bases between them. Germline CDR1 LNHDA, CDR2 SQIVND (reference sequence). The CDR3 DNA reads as TGTGCCAGTAGTAAGGATAGCGCGTACAATGAGCAGTTCTTC. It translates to CASSKDSAYNEQFF.

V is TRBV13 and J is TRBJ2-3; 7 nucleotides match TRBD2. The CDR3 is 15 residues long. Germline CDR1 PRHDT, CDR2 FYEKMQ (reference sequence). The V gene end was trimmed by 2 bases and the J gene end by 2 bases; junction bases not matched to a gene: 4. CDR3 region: CASSLTGTITDTQYF. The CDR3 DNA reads TGTGCCAGCAGCTTAACTGGGACTATCACAGATACGCAGTATTTT.

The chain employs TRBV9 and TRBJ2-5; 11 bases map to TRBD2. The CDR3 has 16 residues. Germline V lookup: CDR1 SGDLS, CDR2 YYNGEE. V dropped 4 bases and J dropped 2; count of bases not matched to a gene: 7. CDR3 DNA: TGTGCCAGCAGCCGAGGGGTAGCGGGGGGGCAAGAGACCCAGTACTTC. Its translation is CASSRGVAGGQETQYF.

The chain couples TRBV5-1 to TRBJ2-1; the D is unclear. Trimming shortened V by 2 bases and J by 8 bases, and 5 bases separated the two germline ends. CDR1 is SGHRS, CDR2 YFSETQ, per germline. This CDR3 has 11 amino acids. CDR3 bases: TGCGCCAGCAGCTTCGAGGATGAGCAGTTCTTC. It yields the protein CASSFEDEQFF.

The CDR3 bases are TGTGCCAGCAATGGCAGTCCGCGGAGGAACACCGGCTACACCTTC. The encoded protein is CASNGSPRRNTGYTF. The gene calls are TRBV28 and TRBJ1-2; D is unclear. Between the trimmed V and J ends, which lost 7 bases and 8 bases, there was a span of 23 bases. This CDR3 region has 15 residues. CDR1 is MDHEN, CDR2 SYDVKM, per germline.

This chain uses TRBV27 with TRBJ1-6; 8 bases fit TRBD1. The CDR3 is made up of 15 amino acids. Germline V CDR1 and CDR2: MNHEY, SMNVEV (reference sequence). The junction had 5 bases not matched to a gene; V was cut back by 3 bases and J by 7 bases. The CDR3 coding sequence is TGTGCCAGCAGTTTTCTGACAGGGGCGAATTCACCCCTCCACTTT. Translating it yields CASSFLTGANSPLHF.

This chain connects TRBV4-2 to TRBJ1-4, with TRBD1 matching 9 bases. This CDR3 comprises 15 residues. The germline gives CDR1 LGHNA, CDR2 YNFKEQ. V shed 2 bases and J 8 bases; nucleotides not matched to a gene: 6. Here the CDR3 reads CASSQPTGGTEKLFF. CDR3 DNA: TGTGCCAGCAGCCAACCTACAGGGGGCACGGAAAAACTGTTTTTT.

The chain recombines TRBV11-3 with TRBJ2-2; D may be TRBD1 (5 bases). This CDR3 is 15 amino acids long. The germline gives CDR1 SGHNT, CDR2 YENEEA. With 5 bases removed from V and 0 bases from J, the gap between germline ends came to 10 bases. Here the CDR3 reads CASSAGLSNTGELFF. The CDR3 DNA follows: TGTGCCAGCAGCGCAGGGTTATCGAACACCGGGGAGCTGTTTTTT.